The present T cell receptor beta chain was sequenced within a study of shared clonotypes between healthy human individuals. Germline V CDR1 and CDR2: KGHSH, LQKENI. J gave up 1 base and V 6 bases, and 5 bases lay outside the gene matches. This CDR3 comprises 14 residues. Genomic DNA (from each subset) was split evenly across several immunoSEQ plates. What was sequenced on ten immunoSEQ deep assay plates was unsorted PBMC DNA. The data were produced by immunoSEQ multiplex PCR, yet TCRdb's version contains in-frame clones alone and is incomplete. The sample consists of about 470,000 clones, 75% to 85% of them appearing once.

The clonotype originates from a woman aged 40 to 55 in good health. Some clones in this sample may be carry-over from other donors' samples. The chain carries TRBV18 and TRBJ2-7, with TRBD1 matching 8 bases. The specimen sequenced was PBMCs. The CDR3 DNA reads TGTGCCAGCTCCGCCCGGGACAGGTCCTACGAGCAGTACTTC. Protein product: CASSARDRSYEQYF.